This is a list of T cell receptor beta chains from one sample in a study of PD-1 blockade in classical Hodgkin lymphoma. Method: immunoSEQ multiplex PCR; TCRdb's copy keeps in-frame clones and lacks some. The sample consists of 75,000 to 100,000 clones, approximately 80% of them appearing once. Sequencing used peripheral blood mononuclear cells (PBMCs), obtained at baseline. The receptor set was obtained from a human donor with classical Hodgkin lymphoma. Each CDR3 is given with its conserved first and last residue. A D gene is named only where the DNA matches it firmly. The size entry is marked missing in some rows and otherwise reads once, few, many or a size class.

D gene,clone size,V gene,J gene,CDR3 DNA,CDR3 protein
TRBD2,.,TRBV27,TRBJ2-7,TGTGCCAGCAGATCTAGCGGGAGGTCTTACGAGCAGTACTTC,CASRSSGRSYEQYF
TRBD2,.,TRBV2,TRBJ2-4,TGTGCCAGTTACGATATTAGCGGGTTATTCACCGTAGCCAAAAACATTCAGTACTTC,CASYDISGLFTVAKNIQYF
.,.,TRBV7-9,TRBJ1-5,TGTGCCAGCAGCTTAGCGGGGGCAGGGTTAGGTCAGCCCCAGCATTTT,CASSLAGAGLGQPQHF
TRBD2,.,TRBV5-1,TRBJ2-3,TGCGCCAGCAGCGACCTGAGCGGGAGTACAGATACGCAGTATTTT,CASSDLSGSTDTQYF
.,.,TRBV15,TRBJ2-3,TGTGCCACCAGCAGACCAACCTGGGATACGCAGTATTTT,CATSRPTWDTQYF
TRBD2,.,TRBV7-9,TRBJ2-7,TGTGCCAGCAGCCATCCCGGGCTAGCGGGAGCGGGGGAGCAGTACTTC,CASSHPGLAGAGEQYF
TRBD2,.,TRBV5-4,TRBJ2-5,TGTGCCAGCAGCGCCCCCGGGAGCGGGAGTGAGACCCAGTACTTC,CASSAPGSGSETQYF
TRBD1,.,TRBV7-6,TRBJ1-1,TGTGCCAGCAGCGGGACAGGGTGGCTGGGCACTGAAGCTTTCTTT,CASSGTGWLGTEAFF
.,.,TRBV19,TRBJ2-7,TGTGCCAGTGCCCGGGACGCCAACTACGAGCAGTACTTC,CASARDANYEQYF
.,.,TRBV28,TRBJ1-4,TGTGCCGGGGGGGCAGGACACCCAACTAATGAAAAACTGTTTTTT,CAGGAGHPTNEKLFF
TRBD1,once,TRBV27,TRBJ2-2,TGTGCCAGCAGGACTACACAGGGGGCGCCGGGGGAGCTGTTTTTT,CASRTTQGAPGELFF
.,medium-sized,TRBV5-5,TRBJ1-2,TGTGCCAGCAGCCCGACGGGGGGGCGGGATGGCTACACCTTC,CASSPTGGRDGYTF
TRBD1,few,TRBV27,TRBJ2-3,TGTGCCAGCAGTTTATCGTTAGGGGGCGCCCTCGGAGATACGCAGTATTTT,CASSLSLGGALGDTQYF
.,.,TRBV18,TRBJ2-3,TGTGCCAGCTCACCGAGGAGGACAGATACGCAGTATTTT,CASSPRRTDTQYF
.,.,TRBV5-1,TRBJ1-1,TGCGCCAGCAGCTTCCTAGGGGCGGGGAACACTGAAGCTTTCTTT,CASSFLGAGNTEAFF
TRBD1,once,TRBV5-1,TRBJ2-3,TGCGCCAGCAGCCCCAACCCAGGACAGGGGGGAGATACGCAGTATTTT,CASSPNPGQGGDTQYF
.,.,TRBV11-2,TRBJ1-1,TGTGCCAGCAGCTTTACGGGTACTGAAGCTTTCTTT,CASSFTGTEAFF
TRBD2,.,TRBV28,TRBJ2-3,TGTGCCAGCAGTGGAGCGGGGGCGCAGGGCACAGATACGCAGTATTTT,CASSGAGAQGTDTQYF
TRBD1,once,TRBV5-4,TRBJ2-7,TGTGCCAGCAGCTTGGGGGGCAGGGGGCCGTACGAGCAGTACTTC,CASSLGGRGPYEQYF
.,.,TRBV4-3,TRBJ1-4,TGCGCCAGCAGCCAAACATTGCTCGGAAATGAAAAACTGTTTTTT,CASSQTLLGNEKLFF
.,.,TRBV7-9,TRBJ2-7,TGTGCCAGCAGCTCCCAACGATACGAGCAGTACTTC,CASSSQRYEQYF
.,.,TRBV28,TRBJ2-2,TGTGCGGTACTCGGGACACCCAGGACCGGGGAGCTGTTTTTT,CAVLGTPRTGELFF
.,.,TRBV6-4,TRBJ2-1,TGTGCCAGCAGCCTGGGGGTCAACTACAATGAGCAGTTCTTC,CASSLGVNYNEQFF
.,.,TRBV5-1,TRBJ2-2,TGCGCCAGCAGCTTGGAGGCAGGGTTAGACACCGGGGAGCTGTTTTTT,CASSLEAGLDTGELFF
.,once,TRBV5-4,TRBJ1-5,TGTGCCAGCAGCGTGGGAGGCGCCGGGAGCAATCAGCCCCAGCATTTT,CASSVGGAGSNQPQHF
TRBD2,.,TRBV5-4,TRBJ2-4,TGTGCCAGCAGCTCGGAGATCTTAGCGGGCGGAGCCAAAAACATTCAGTACTTC,CASSSEILAGGAKNIQYF
.,.,TRBV4-3,TRBJ2-7,TGCGCCAGCAGCGGCGGGACTGGGGAGCAGTACTTC,CASSGGTGEQYF
.,.,TRBV6-5,TRBJ1-1,TGTGCCAGCAGTTACAGGTTGGGTGAAGCTTTCTTT,CASSYRLGEAFF
.,.,TRBV5-1,TRBJ1-4,TGCGCCAGCAGCTTGGAAGGGGTCCAGGGTGGTGAAAAACTGTTTTTT,CASSLEGVQGGEKLFF
TRBD1,.,TRBV6-5,TRBJ1-5,TGTGCCAGCAGTCGGGACAGGGGTTTGGATCAGCCCCAGCATTTT,CASSRDRGLDQPQHF
TRBD1,.,TRBV30,TRBJ1-4,TGTGCCTGGCAGGGGGCTGCGGAAAAACTGTTTTTT,CAWQGAAEKLFF
TRBD1,few,TRBV7-2,TRBJ1-2,TGTGCCAGCAGCATGAGGACAGGGTATGGCTACACCTTC,CASSMRTGYGYTF
.,few,TRBV6-5,TRBJ2-1,TGTGCCAGCAGTTACTCGATATTAGCGGTCGATGAGCAGTTCTTC,CASSYSILAVDEQFF
.,.,TRBV7-2,TRBJ2-3,TGTGCCAGCAGCGCCTTAAGGACAGATACGCAGTATTTT,CASSALRTDTQYF
TRBD2,once,TRBV2,TRBJ2-7,TGTGCCAGCACTCGGACTAGCGGGGCCTCCGGCTCCTACGAGCAGTACTTC,CASTRTSGASGSYEQYF
TRBD2,few,TRBV13,TRBJ2-7,TGTGCCAGCAGCTCCACCCTTAGCGGGAGGGCCGCCGAGCAGTACTTC,CASSSTLSGRAAEQYF
.,.,TRBV21-1,TRBJ1-4,TGTGCCAGCAGCACCCCTCGCCGCAGTAATGAAAAACTGTTTTTT,CASSTPRRSNEKLFF
.,.,TRBV19,TRBJ2-3,TGTGCCAGTAGTATCGCCTGGGTGAGGGACACAGATACGCAGTATTTT,CASSIAWVRDTDTQYF
.,.,TRBV11-2,TRBJ2-7,TGTGCCAGCAGCCCAGATACGGGGGCCGAGCAGTACTTC,CASSPDTGAEQYF
TRBD2,.,TRBV10-3,TRBJ2-1,TGTGCCACCCAGCCGGGGGGACTAGCGGGAGGAACTAGATACAATGAGCAGTTCTTC,CATQPGGLAGGTRYNEQFF
.,.,TRBV7-2,TRBJ1-1,TGTGCCAGCAGCTCCCAGGCTCGGGGGACGAACACTGAAGCTTTCTTT,CASSSQARGTNTEAFF
TRBD1,.,TRBV10-1,TRBJ2-3,TGCGCCAGCAGTACGACCGGGACAGGGACGGATACGCAGTATTTT,CASSTTGTGTDTQYF
.,.,TRBV28,TRBJ1-2,TGTGCCAGCAGTAACAGGGTCTTAAACTATGGCTACACCTTC,CASSNRVLNYGYTF
.,.,TRBV27,TRBJ2-7,TGTGCCAGCAGTTTCCCCATCGGACAGATGGTTTACTTC,CASSFPIGQMVYF
.,.,TRBV13,TRBJ2-5,TGTGCCAGCAGCATCCGACAGGTTCAAGAGACCCAGTACTTC,CASSIRQVQETQYF
TRBD1,.,TRBV5-4,TRBJ1-1,TGTGCCAGCAGCTTGGGACAGGGCCACAACACTGAAGCTTTCTTT,CASSLGQGHNTEAFF
TRBD2,once,TRBV29-1,TRBJ2-2,TGCAGCGCTGTAGCGGGAGGGCAGACCGGGGAGCTGTTTTTT,CSAVAGGQTGELFF
.,.,TRBV6-6,TRBJ2-7,TGTGCCAGCAGTTACTCTGAGGGGCGCGAGCAGTACTTC,CASSYSEGREQYF
.,.,TRBV5-1,TRBJ2-3,TGCGCCAGCAGCTCTGCTCAGTTCACAGATACGCAGTATTTT,CASSSAQFTDTQYF
.,.,TRBV14,TRBJ2-1,TGTGCCAGCAGCCAAGTTAGCACCAACTACAATGAGCAGTTCTTC,CASSQVSTNYNEQFF